This T cell receptor beta chain derives from a study of blood T cell repertoires in COVID-19. Across the study: Italy, Spain and the United States were the sources of the convalescent and acute COVID-19 samples.

Study processing details: For nucleated cells, counts were estimated from reference gene primer amplification. The table came from immunoSEQ multiplex PCR; TCRdb's copy has only in-frame clones and leaves some out. V, J and clone size are taken as reported in that table, and D and trimming were inferred from the DNA itself. Altogether a few hundred thousand clones are present, over 75% being singletons, with the ten largest covering 7% to 7.5%. A few counts support this clone. The TCR was taken from a man aged 25 to 40 in a cohort exposed to, infected with or recovered from COVID-19 (not recorded which). The sequenced sample consisted of PBMCs or T cells enriched from blood (not recorded which).

CDR3 protein: CASSSGLAESEQYF. Here the CDR3 DNA reads TGCGCCAGCAGCTCCGGACTAGCGGAAAGCGAGCAGTACTTC. V and J are TRBV5-1 and TRBJ2-7; 10 bases map to TRBD2. After removal of 3 bases from V and 6 bases from J, the junction contained 6 bases not matched to a gene. The CDR3 loop spans 14 amino acids. The germline V gene has CDR1 SGHRS and CDR2 YFSETQ.